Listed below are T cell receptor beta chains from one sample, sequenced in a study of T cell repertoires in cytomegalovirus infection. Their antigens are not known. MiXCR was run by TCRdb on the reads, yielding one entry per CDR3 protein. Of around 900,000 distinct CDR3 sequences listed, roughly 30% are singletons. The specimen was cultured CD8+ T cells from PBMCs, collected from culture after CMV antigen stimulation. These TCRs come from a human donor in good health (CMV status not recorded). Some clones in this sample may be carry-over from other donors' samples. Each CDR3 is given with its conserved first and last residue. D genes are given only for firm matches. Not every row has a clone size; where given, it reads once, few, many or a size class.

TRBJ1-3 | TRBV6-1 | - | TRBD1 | TGTGCCAGCACCGACAGGGGACGTTCTTCTGGAAACACCATATATTTT | CASTDRGRSSGNTIYF
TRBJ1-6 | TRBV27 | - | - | TGTGCCAGCAGCTTGCCGCCGAGCTCCTATAATTCACCCCTCCACTTT | CASSLPPSSYNSPLHF
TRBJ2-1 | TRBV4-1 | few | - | TGCGCCAGCAGCCAAGACCGACTCCAGGAGTACAATGAGCAGTTCTTC | CASSQDRLQEYNEQFF
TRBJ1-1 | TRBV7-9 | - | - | TGTGCCAGCAGCTCACAGAGCCCTGAAGCTTTCTTT | CASSSQSPEAFF
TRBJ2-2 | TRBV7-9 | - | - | TGTGCCAGCATACACGGGACACAGGCCGGGGAGCTGTTTTTT | CASIHGTQAGELFF
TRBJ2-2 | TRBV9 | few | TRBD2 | TGTGCCAGCGAGAGGACTAGCGGTCCCGCGAACACCGGGGAGCTGTTTTTT | CASERTSGPANTGELFF
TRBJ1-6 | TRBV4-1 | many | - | TGCGCCAGCAGCCAAGCTCCAAGCTCCTATAATTCACCCCTCCACTTT | CASSQAPSSYNSPLHF
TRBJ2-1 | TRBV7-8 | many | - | TGTGCCAGCAGCTTACAGGGGAATTGGCAGTTCTTC | CASSLQGNWQFF
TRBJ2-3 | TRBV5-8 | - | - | TGTGCCAGCAGCTTGGGTGTATATGGTTCTAGCACAGATACGCAGTATTTT | CASSLGVYGSSTDTQYF
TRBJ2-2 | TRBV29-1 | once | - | TGCAGCGTCCCGGGACTGGCGAACACCGGGGAGCTGTTTTTT | CSVPGLANTGELFF
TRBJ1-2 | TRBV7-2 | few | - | TGTGCCAGCAGCTCGAAACGGGGGGGTGGCTACACCTTC | CASSSKRGGGYTF
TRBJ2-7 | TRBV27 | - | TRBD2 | TGTGCCAGCAGTTTACGGGGGGGCTACCTTTCCTACGAGCAGTACTTC | CASSLRGGYLSYEQYF
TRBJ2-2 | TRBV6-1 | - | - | TGTGCCAGCAGGGACTGGATGACAACCATTAACACCGGGGAGCTGTTTTTT | CASRDWMTTINTGELFF
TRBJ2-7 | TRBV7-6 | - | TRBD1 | TGTGCCAGCAGCGAGGGACAGGGGGCTGACGAGCAGTACTTC | CASSEGQGADEQYF
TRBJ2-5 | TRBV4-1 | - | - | TGCGCCAGCAGCCAAGTTGGACAGACCCAAGAGACCCAGTACTTC | CASSQVGQTQETQYF
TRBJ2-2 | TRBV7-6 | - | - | TGTGCCAGCAGCTTCGGTTCGCCACGCCAACTCACCGGGGAGCTGTTTTTT | CASSFGSPRQLTGELFF
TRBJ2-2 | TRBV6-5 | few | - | TGTGCCAGCAGTTCGCCCCGGGCCGGGGAGCTGTTTTTT | CASSSPRAGELFF
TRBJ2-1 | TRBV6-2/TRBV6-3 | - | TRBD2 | TGTGCCAGCAGTCAAGGACTAGTTGGTGAGCAGTTCTTC | CASSQGLVGEQFF
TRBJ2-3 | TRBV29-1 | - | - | TGCAGCGGCTACCAAGATACGCAGTATTTT | CSGYQDTQYF
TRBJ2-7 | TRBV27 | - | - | TGTGCCAGCAGTTTGGGTCGACAGATTCACGAGCAGTACTTC | CASSLGRQIHEQYF
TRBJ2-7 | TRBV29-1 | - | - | TGCAGCGTCGCGGGTCCCTACGAGCAGTACTTC | CSVAGPYEQYF
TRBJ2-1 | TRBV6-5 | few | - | TGTGCCAGCAGTTATCAACCAGGGGCTACAAGCGATGAGCAGTTCTTC | CASSYQPGATSDEQFF
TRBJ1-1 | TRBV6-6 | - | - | TGTGCCAGCAGCGCCCTGTCAGGGGAAAACACTGAAGCTTTCTTT | CASSALSGENTEAFF
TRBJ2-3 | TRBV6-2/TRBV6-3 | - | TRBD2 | TGTGCCAGCAATACTCCGGCGGGGGAAGATACGCAGTATTTT | CASNTPAGEDTQYF
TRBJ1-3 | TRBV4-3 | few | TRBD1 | TGCGCCAGCAGCCCGGGACAGGAGAGCTCTGGAAACACCATATATTTT | CASSPGQESSGNTIYF
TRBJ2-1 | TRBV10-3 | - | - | TGTGCCATCAGGTTAGGGACCAACAATGAGCAGTTCTTC | CAIRLGTNNEQFF
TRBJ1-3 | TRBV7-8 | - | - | TGTGTCAGCAGCATCGACAGGTTCACCTCTGGAAACACCATATATTTT | CVSSIDRFTSGNTIYF
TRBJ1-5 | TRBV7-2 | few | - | TGTGCCAGCAGCCCGGACGGGGCCCCCAATCAGCCCCAGCATTTT | CASSPDGAPNQPQHF
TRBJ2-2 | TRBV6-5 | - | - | TGTGCCAGCAGTTACGCACCGAACACCGGGGAGCTGTTTTTT | CASSYAPNTGELFF
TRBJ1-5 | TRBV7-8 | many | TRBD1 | TGTGCCAGCACCCAAGGACAGGGCCATCAGCCCCAGCATTTT | CASTQGQGHQPQHF
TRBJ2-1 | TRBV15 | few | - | TGTGCCACCAGCAGAGTGGGGGATTCGAGCAATGAGCAGTTCTTC | CATSRVGDSSNEQFF
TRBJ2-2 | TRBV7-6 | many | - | TGTGCCAGCTCAAGGAGGTTGGACGGGGAGCTGTTTTTT | CASSRRLDGELFF
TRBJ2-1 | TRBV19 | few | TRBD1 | TGTGCCAGTAGTATAGTCGGACAGGGAAACAATGAGCAGTTCTTC | CASSIVGQGNNEQFF
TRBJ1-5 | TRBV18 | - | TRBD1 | TGTGCCAGCTCAACGGCGGGGACAGGGCTTCATAGCAATCAGCCCCAGCATTTT | CASSTAGTGLHSNQPQHF
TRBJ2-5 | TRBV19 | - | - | TGTGCCAGTAGTATGGGGGGGACCCAGTACTTC | CASSMGGTQYF
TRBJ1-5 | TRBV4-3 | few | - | TGCGCCAGCAGCCAAGACGCGGTAAATCAGCCCCAGCATTTT | CASSQDAVNQPQHF
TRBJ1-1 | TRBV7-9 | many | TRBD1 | TGTGCCAGCCAACAAAAAGACCGGACAGGGGTAAACACTGAAGCTTTCTTT | CASQQKDRTGVNTEAFF